One sample yielded the 10 T cell receptor beta chains listed below, sequenced in a study of T cell repertoires and Cas9 in healthy adults. Profiled with immunoSEQ multiplex PCR; TCRdb holds only in-frame clones, not every one. The sample lists some 15,000 clones, 80% to 90% occurring once. Sequencing was carried out using Tregs (CD4+, CD25+, CD127-, CD137-, CD154-) from PBMCs; culture status not recorded. These receptor sequences come from a human donor in good health.

This rearrangement joins TRBV7-3 to TRBJ2-1, with D unclear. The V and J ends lost 2 bases and 10 bases respectively, with 9 bases between them. The CDR3 is 12 residues long. From germline, CDR1 is SGHTA and CDR2 FQGTGA. The CDR3 bases are TGTGCCAGCAGCTTAGGCGGCAGGGAGCAGTTCTTC. Translating it yields CASSLGGREQFF.

With respect to this clone: Other DNA sequences in this sample translate to the same CDR3. This sequence joins TRBV5-1 and TRBJ2-1, with D unresolved. This CDR3 is built from 12 residues. CDR1 and CDR2 from the germline V gene are SGHRS and YFSETQ. V lost 0 bases, J lost 7 bases, and 5 bases lay in between. Here the CDR3 DNA reads TGCGCCAGCAGCTTGGAAGGAAATGAGCAGTTCTTC. This sequence encodes CASSLEGNEQFF.

This clone was detected only once. The chain carries TRBV6-5 and TRBJ1-1; a weak D match, TRBD1 (6 bases). Germline V lookup: CDR1 MNHEY, CDR2 SVGAGI. V dropped 6 bases and J dropped 11 bases, with 16 bases sitting between them. CDR3 length: 12 residues. CDR3 protein: CASSRGGLDAFF. The CDR3 nucleotides read TGTGCCAGCAGCCGCGGGGGCCTTGACGCTTTCTTT.

The J gene is TRBJ1-5, the V gene TRBV4-3; D is uncertain. V was shortened by 2 bases and J by 2 bases, with 16 bases between the two germline ends. The CDR3 spans 17 residues. Germline V gene lookup returns CDR1 LGHNA and CDR2 YSLEER. CDR3 amino acids: CASSQRMSGIGNQPQHF. The CDR3, as DNA: TGCGCCAGCAGCCAACGTATGAGCGGGATAGGCAATCAGCCCCAGCATTTT.

V is TRBV5-6 and J is TRBJ2-6, with D possibly matching TRBD2 (6 bases). The germline gives CDR1 SGHDT, CDR2 YYEEEE. The CDR3 consists of 16 residues. V was clipped by 4 bases and J by 0 bases, with 11 bases between them. CDR3 coding DNA: TGTGCCAGCAGCCGATACGGGGGCTCTGGGGCCAACGTCCTGACTTTC. Residues: CASSRYGGSGANVLTF.

The rearrangement uses TRBV7-6 and TRBJ2-5; D is undetermined. The CDR3 covers 14 residues. Germline-derived CDR1 and CDR2 are SGHVS and FNYEAQ. The V and J ends lost 1 base and 5 bases respectively, with 11 bases between them. DNA for the CDR3: TGTGCCAGCAGCTTAGGTTGGGGTACGGAGACCCAGTACTTC. Its translation: CASSLGWGTETQYF.

The chain combines TRBV19 with TRBJ2-7; D is unclear. Germline CDR1 LNHDA, CDR2 SQIVND (reference sequence). V was pared by 0 bases and J by 6 bases, with 9 bases between. The CDR3 covers 13 residues. The CDR3 spells CASSIDLRAEQYF. The CDR3 bases are TGTGCCAGTAGTATAGATTTAAGGGCCGAGCAGTACTTC.

The J gene is TRBJ1-4, the V gene TRBV5-1; 9 bases fit TRBD1. Germline-derived CDR1 and CDR2 are SGHRS and YFSETQ. The CDR3 has 14 residues. The V gene end was trimmed by 1 base and the J gene end by 7 bases; junction bases not matched to a gene: 2. For the CDR3, the DNA is TGCGCCAGCAGCTTGAAGGGACAGGGTGAAAAACTGTTTTTT. Translated, it gives CASSLKGQGEKLFF.

The chain carries TRBV10-3 and TRBJ2-7, with D perhaps being TRBD1 or TRBD2 (5 bases each). V was shortened by 4 bases and J by 6 bases, with 10 bases between the two germline ends. The CDR3 loop spans 12 amino acids. The germline V gene encodes CDR1 ENHRY and CDR2 SYGVKD. The CDR3 is CAISARGPEQYF. CDR3 nucleotide sequence: TGTGCCATCAGTGCTCGGGGCCCCGAGCAGTACTTC.

This clone was recorded a few times. The chain carries TRBV12-5 and TRBJ2-5, with 8 bases matching TRBD1. The CDR3 consists of 14 residues. V lost 5 bases, J lost 6 bases, and 8 bases stayed unmatched. From germline, CDR1 is LGHNT and CDR2 FRNRAP. The CDR3 sequence: CASGAQGARQTQYF. The CDR3 bases are TGTGCTAGTGGTGCTCAGGGGGCGCGACAGACCCAGTACTTC.